This TCR beta chain was found in a study of metastatic and nonmetastatic thyroid tumors. CDR3 size: 17 residues. V lost 6 bases to trimming and J lost 4 bases, with 21 bases between them. Germline V gene data show CDR1 as MNHNS and CDR2 as SASEGT. As regards this clone: Antigen specificity is unknown.

Study-level findings and limits: Malignant tumors reportedly showed significantly higher TCR beta diversity than benign nodules in both blood and tumor.

No patient received treatment before thyroid surgery. Original processing notes: What underpinned the distant-metastasis classifier for papillary thyroid cancer was the set of CDR3 differences across clinicopathological groups. TCRdb re-analyzed the PCR reads through MiXCR. The V and J calls were not made by the authors but by TCRdb's processing. The data hold about 38,000 clones, with roughly 26% observed a single time. The sample comprised blood. The source is a female donor with papillary thyroid cancer or a benign thyroid nodule (not recorded which). Some clones in this sample may be carry-over from other donors' samples. This chain links TRBV6-1 with TRBJ2-2, with no clear D. The CDR3 nucleotides are TGTGCCAGCAGCCGCGGTACTCCGGGTACGGGCACCGGGGAGCTGTTTTTT. It is translated as CASSRGTPGTGTGELFF.